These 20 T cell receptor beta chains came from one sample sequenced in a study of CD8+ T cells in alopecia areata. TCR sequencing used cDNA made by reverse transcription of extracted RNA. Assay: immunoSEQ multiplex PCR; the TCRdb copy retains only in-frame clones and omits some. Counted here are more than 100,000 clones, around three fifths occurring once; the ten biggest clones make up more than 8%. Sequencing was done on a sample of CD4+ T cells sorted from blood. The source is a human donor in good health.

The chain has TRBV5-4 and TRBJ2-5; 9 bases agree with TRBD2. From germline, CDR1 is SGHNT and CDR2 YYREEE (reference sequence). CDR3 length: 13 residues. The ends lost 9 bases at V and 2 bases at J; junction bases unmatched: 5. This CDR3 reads CATKRGAQETQYF. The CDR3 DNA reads TGTGCCACCAAGCGGGGGGCTCAAGAGACCCAGTACTTC.

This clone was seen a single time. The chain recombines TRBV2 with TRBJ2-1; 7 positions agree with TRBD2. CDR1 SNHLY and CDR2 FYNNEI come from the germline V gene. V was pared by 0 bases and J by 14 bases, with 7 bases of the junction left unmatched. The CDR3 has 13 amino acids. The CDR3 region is CASSEAGEGSEFF. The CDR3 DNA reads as TGTGCCAGCAGTGAAGCGGGGGAGGGCTCAGAGTTCTTC.

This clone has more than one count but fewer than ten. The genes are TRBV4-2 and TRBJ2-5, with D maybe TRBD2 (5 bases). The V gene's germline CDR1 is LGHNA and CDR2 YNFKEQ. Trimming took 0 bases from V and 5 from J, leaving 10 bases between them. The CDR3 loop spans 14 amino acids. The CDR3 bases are TGTGCCAGCAGCCAAGATACAAAGCGGGAGACCCAGTACTTC. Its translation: CASSQDTKRETQYF.

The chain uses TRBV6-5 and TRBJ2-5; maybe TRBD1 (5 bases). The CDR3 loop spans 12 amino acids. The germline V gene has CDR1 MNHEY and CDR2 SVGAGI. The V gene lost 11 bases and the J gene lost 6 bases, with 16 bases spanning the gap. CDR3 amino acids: CAATDSSKTQYF. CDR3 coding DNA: TGTGCCGCTACTGACAGCTCGAAGACCCAGTACTTC.

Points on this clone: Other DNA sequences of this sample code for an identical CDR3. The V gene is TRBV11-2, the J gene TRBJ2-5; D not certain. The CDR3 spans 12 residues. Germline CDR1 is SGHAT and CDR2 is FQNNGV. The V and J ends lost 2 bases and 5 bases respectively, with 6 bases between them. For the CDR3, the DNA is TGTGCCAGCAGCTTACTAGGCGAGACCCAGTACTTC. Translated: CASSLLGETQYF.

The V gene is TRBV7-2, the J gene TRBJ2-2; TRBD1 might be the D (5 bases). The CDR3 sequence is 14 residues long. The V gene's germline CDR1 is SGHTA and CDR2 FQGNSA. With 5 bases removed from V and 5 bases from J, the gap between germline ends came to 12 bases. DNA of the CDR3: TGTGCCAGCAGCCTAGTAGGGGATACCGGGGAGCTGTTTTTT. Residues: CASSLVGDTGELFF.

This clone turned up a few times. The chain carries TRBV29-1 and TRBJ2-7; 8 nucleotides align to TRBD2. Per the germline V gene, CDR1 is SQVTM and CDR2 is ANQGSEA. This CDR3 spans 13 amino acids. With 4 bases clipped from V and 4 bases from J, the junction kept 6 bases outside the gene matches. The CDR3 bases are TGCAGCGTTGGAGGACTAGCAGGGTACGAGCAGTACTTC. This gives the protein CSVGGLAGYEQYF.

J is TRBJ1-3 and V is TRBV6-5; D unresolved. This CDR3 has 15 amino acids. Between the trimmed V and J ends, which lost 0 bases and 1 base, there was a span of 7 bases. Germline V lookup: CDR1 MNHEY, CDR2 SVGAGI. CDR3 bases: TGTGCCAGCAGTTACTCGAAGGATTCTGGAAACACCATATATTTT. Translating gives CASSYSKDSGNTIYF.

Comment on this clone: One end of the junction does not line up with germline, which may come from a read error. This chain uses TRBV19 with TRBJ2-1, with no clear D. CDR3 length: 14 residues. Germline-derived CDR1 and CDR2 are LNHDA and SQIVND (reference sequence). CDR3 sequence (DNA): TGTGCCAATAGTAGTGTTTACTCCTACAATGAGCAGTTCTTC. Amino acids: CANSSVYSYNEQFF. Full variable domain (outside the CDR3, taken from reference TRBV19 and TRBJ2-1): DGGITQSPKYLFRKEGQNVTLSCEQNLNHDAMYWYRQDPGQGLRLIYYSQIVNDFQKGDIAEGYSVSREKKESFPLTVTSAQKNPTAFYLCANSSVYSYNEQFFGPGTRLTVL.

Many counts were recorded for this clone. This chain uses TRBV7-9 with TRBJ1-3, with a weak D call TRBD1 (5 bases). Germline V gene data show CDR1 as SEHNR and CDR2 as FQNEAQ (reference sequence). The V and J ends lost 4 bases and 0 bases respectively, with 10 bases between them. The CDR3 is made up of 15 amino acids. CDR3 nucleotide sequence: TGTGCCAGCAGCTGGCAGGGAGCCTCTGGAAACACCATATATTTT. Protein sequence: CASSWQGASGNTIYF.

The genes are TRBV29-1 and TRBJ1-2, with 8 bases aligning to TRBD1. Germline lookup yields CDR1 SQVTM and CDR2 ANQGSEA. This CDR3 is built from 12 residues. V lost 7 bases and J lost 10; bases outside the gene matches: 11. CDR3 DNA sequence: TGCAGCGGCTGGGTTCAGGGGGCAACCTACACCTTC. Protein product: CSGWVQGATYTF.

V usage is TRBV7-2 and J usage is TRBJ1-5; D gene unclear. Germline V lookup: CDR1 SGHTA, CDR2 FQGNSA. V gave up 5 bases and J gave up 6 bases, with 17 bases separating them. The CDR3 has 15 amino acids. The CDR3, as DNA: TGTGCCAGCAGCCCCAGGCTGGGCTCGGCTCAGCCCCAGCATTTT. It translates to CASSPRLGSAQPQHF.

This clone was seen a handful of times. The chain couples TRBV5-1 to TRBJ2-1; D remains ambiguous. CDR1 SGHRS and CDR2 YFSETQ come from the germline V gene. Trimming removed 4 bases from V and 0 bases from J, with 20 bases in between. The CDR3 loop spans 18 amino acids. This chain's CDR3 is CASSPSVLGSSSYNEQFF. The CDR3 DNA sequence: TGCGCCAGCAGCCCGTCTGTGTTGGGGTCTAGCTCCTACAATGAGCAGTTCTTC.

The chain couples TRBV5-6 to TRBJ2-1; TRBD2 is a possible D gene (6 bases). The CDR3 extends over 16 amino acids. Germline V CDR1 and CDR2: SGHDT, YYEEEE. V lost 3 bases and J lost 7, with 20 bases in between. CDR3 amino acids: CASSWAWREGGNEQFF. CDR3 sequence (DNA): TGTGCCAGCAGCTGGGCTTGGCGGGAAGGAGGGAATGAGCAGTTCTTC.

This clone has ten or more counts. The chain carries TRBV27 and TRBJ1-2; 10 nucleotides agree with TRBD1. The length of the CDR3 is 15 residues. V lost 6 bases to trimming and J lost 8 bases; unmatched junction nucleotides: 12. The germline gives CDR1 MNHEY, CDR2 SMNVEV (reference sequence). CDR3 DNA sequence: TGTGCCAGCAGCCTAAGGGGACAGGGGAGGCACGGCTACACCTTC. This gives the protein CASSLRGQGRHGYTF.

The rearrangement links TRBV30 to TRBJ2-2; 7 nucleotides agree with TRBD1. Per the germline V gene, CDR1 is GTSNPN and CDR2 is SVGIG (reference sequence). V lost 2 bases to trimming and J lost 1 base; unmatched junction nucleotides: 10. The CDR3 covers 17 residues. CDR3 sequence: CAWSIKPGQMNTGELFF. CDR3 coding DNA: TGTGCCTGGAGTATCAAACCGGGACAGATGAACACCGGGGAGCTGTTTTTT.

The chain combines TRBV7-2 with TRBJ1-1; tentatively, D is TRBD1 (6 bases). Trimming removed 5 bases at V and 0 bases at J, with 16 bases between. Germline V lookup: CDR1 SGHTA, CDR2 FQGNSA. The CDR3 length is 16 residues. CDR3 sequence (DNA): TGTGCCAGCAGCATACGCAGACAGGTCGTGAACACTGAAGCTTTCTTT. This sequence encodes CASSIRRQVVNTEAFF.

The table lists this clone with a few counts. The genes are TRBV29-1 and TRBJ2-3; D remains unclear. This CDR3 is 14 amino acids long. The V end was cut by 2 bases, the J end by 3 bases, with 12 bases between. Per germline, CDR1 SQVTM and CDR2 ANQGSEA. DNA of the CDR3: TGCAGCGTTGAACGGCTTACGAGGACAGATACGCAGTATTTT. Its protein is CSVERLTRTDTQYF.

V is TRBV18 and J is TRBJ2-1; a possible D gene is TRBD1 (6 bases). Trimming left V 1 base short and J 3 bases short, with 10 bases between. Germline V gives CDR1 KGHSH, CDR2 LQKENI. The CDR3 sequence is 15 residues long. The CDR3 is CASSPRTVNYNEQFF. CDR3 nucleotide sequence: TGTGCCAGCTCACCACGGACAGTCAACTACAATGAGCAGTTCTTC.

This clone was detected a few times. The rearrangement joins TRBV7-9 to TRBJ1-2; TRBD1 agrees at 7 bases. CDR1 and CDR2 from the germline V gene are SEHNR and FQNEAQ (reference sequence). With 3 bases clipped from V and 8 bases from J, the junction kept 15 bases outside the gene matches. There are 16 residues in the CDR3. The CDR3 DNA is TGTGCCAGCAGCTTCCGCCTCGGGACAGAGGTATCCGGCTACACCTTC. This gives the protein CASSFRLGTEVSGYTF.